The rows below give T cell receptor beta chains drawn from one sample of a study of blood T cells in healthy people across ages. From the 5' RACE reads, TCRdb called clonotypes with MiXCR, one entry per CDR3 protein. The sample includes fewer than 750,000 distinct CDR3 sequences, roughly 43% of them seen just once. Sequencing used blood. The receptors originated from a man older than 75 in good health. Each CDR3 is given with its conserved first and last residue. D genes are given only for firm matches. Clone size is not always given. Where it is, it says once, few, many or a class for expanded clones.

V gene,clone size,J gene,D gene,CDR3 protein,CDR3 DNA
TRBV5-1,NA,TRBJ2-7,TRBD1,CASGTGGGYEQYF,TGCGCCAGCGGGACAGGGGGCGGGTACGAGCAGTACTTC
TRBV12-3/TRBV12-4,NA,TRBJ2-1,NA,CASGLGGGAWDEQFF,TGTGCCAGCGGTTTAGGCGGAGGGGCCTGGGATGAGCAGTTCTTC
TRBV20-1,many,TRBJ1-6,NA,CSASPSQGNSPLHF,TGCAGTGCTAGCCCTTCGCAGGGGAATTCACCCCTCCACTTT
TRBV24-1,NA,TRBJ2-5,NA,CATSEGHQETQYF,TGTGCCACCAGTGAAGGTCATCAAGAGACCCAGTACTTC
TRBV11-2,NA,TRBJ2-5,TRBD2,CVSSLEVASGRMKETQYF,TGTGTCAGCAGCTTAGAAGTAGCTAGCGGGAGAATGAAAGAGACCCAGTACTTC
TRBV10-1,NA,TRBJ2-3,TRBD2,CASSSAGGLNTQYF,TGCGCCAGCAGTTCGGCGGGGGGGTTGAATACGCAGTATTTT
TRBV11-2,NA,TRBJ2-1,TRBD1,CASSSERTGVNEQFF,TGTGCCAGCAGCTCGGAACGGACAGGGGTCAATGAGCAGTTCTTC
TRBV28,NA,TRBJ1-2,NA,CASSTGPGRGYTF,TGTGCCAGCTCGACCGGGCCGGGTCGTGGCTACACCTTC
TRBV29-1,NA,TRBJ2-2,NA,CSVEGVGRTGELFF,TGCAGCGTTGAGGGTGTCGGGCGTACCGGGGAGCTGTTTTTT
TRBV27,NA,TRBJ1-2,TRBD1,CANVDGTGILPYGYTF,TGTGCCAACGTAGACGGGACAGGCATATTACCCTATGGCTACACCTTC
TRBV28,NA,TRBJ2-7,NA,CASSSEDSWTYEQYF,TGTGCCAGCAGTTCTGAAGACAGCTGGACCTACGAGCAGTACTTC
TRBV6-5,NA,TRBJ2-2,NA,CASSYRAGELFF,TGTGCCAGCAGTTACCGGGCCGGGGAGCTGTTTTTT
TRBV20-1,NA,TRBJ2-7,TRBD1,CSAPTGTTYEQYF,TGCAGTGCCCCGACAGGGACAACCTACGAGCAGTACTTC
TRBV20-1,NA,TRBJ2-6,NA,CSARSRAGANVLTF,TGCAGTGCTAGAAGTAGGGCTGGGGCCAACGTCCTGACTTTC
TRBV12-3/TRBV12-4,few,TRBJ2-3,NA,CASPEPGVADTQYF,TGTGCCAGCCCAGAACCGGGAGTCGCAGATACGCAGTATTTT
TRBV7-8,NA,TRBJ2-5,NA,CASSSIEQAFEETQYF,TGTGCCAGCAGCTCCATCGAACAGGCTTTCGAAGAGACCCAGTACTTC
TRBV7-2,few,TRBJ2-5,NA,CASTPDSNVGTQYF,TGTGCCAGCACCCCGGACTCGAACGTTGGGACCCAGTACTTC
TRBV11-1,NA,TRBJ1-1,NA,CASSSELNPEAFF,TGTGCCAGCAGCTCCGAGTTGAACCCTGAAGCTTTCTTT
TRBV20-1,few,TRBJ2-5,NA,CSANYRETQYF,TGCAGTGCTAACTATAGAGAGACCCAGTACTTC
TRBV7-8,NA,TRBJ2-7,NA,CASSREVRADEQYF,TGTGCCAGCAGCCGCGAGGTTAGGGCGGACGAGCAGTACTTC
TRBV5-1,many,TRBJ2-1,NA,CASSLVGGNEQFF,TGTGCCAGCAGTCTAGTGGGAGGAAATGAGCAGTTCTTC
TRBV29-1,NA,TRBJ2-3,TRBD2,CSVSPGLRADTQYF,TGCAGCGTTAGCCCGGGACTACGCGCAGATACGCAGTATTTT
TRBV7-2,NA,TRBJ1-1,NA,CASSSPRGTEAFF,TGTGCCAGCAGCTCCCCTAGGGGAACTGAAGCTTTCTTT
TRBV10-3,NA,TRBJ2-7,TRBD1,CAISDSKGAEQYF,TGTGCCATCAGTGATTCTAAGGGGGCCGAGCAGTACTTC